This is a list of T cell receptor beta chains from one sample in a study of blood T cell repertoires in COVID-19. Here immunoSEQ multiplex PCR was the method, and the copy in TCRdb shows in-frame clones only, minus some. The sample consists of about 97,000 clones, over 75% of them appearing once. Sequenced material: peripheral blood. Every receptor here comes from a human donor in a cohort sampled during active COVID-19. Each CDR3 is given with its conserved first and last residue. The order of the fields is clone size, V gene, J gene, D gene, CDR3 DNA, CDR3 protein. D genes are given only for firm matches. The listing skips clone size in some rows; elsewhere it reads once, few, many or a size class.

-	TRBV29-1	TRBJ2-5	-	TGCAGCGTTGAAGGGGGCCGGGTGACAGAGACCCAGTACTTC	CSVEGGRVTETQYF
-	TRBV12-3/TRBV12-4	TRBJ2-7	-	TGTGCCACTTCCTACGAGCAGTACTTC	CATSYEQYF
once	TRBV27	TRBJ2-1	-	TGTGCCAGCAGTTTATCGCCCTTCTGGGGGCAAGACAATGAGCAGTTCTTC	CASSLSPFWGQDNEQFF
-	TRBV6-5	TRBJ2-7	-	TGTGCCAGCAGTTCCAGGGGTGCGAGGGAGCAGTACTTC	CASSSRGAREQYF
-	TRBV7-2	TRBJ2-7	-	TGTGCCAGCAGCTCAGGCCGACAGGACATCAAGCAGTACTTC	CASSSGRQDIKQYF
-	TRBV15	TRBJ2-1	-	TGTGCCACCAGCAGGGGAGGGCAGTTCTTC	CATSRGGQFF
-	TRBV3-1/TRBV3-2	TRBJ2-5	-	TGTGCCAGCAGCCAAGTGCCCTCAGAAGATGGGACCCAGTACTTC	CASSQVPSEDGTQYF
-	TRBV14	TRBJ2-2	-	TGTGCCAGCAGCCCCCGGCGCGGCGGGGAGCTGTTTTTT	CASSPRRGGELFF
-	TRBV5-6	TRBJ1-1	-	TGTGCCAGCAGGGAGCGGAGGAACACTGAAGCTTTCTTT	CASRERRNTEAFF
-	TRBV5-8	TRBJ2-3	TRBD2	TGTGCCAGCAGCTTGGCGGGACTAGCGGGAGTTGGCACAGATACGCAGTATTTT	CASSLAGLAGVGTDTQYF
-	TRBV28	TRBJ2-5	TRBD1	TGTGCCGCACAGACAGGGGGCCTGGCAGAGACCCAGTACTTC	CAAQTGGLAETQYF
-	TRBV6-6	TRBJ1-1	TRBD1	TGTGCCAGCAAAGGACAGGGGGACACTGAAGCTTTCTTT	CASKGQGDTEAFF
-	TRBV7-2	TRBJ2-3	-	TGTGCCAGCAGCTCCCCCCGGGTTGAAGATACGCAGTATTTT	CASSSPRVEDTQYF
-	TRBV18	TRBJ1-2	TRBD1	TGTGCCAGCTCACCGACGTTACTACAGGGGGAGAACGGCTATGGCTACACCTTC	CASSPTLLQGENGYGYTF
-	TRBV6-5	TRBJ1-2	-	TGTGCCAGCACCTCGCGGACAGTGATAAATGGCTACACCTTC	CASTSRTVINGYTF
-	TRBV9	TRBJ2-3	-	TGTGCCAGCAGCGATGGGGCCTATAGCACAGATACGCAGTATTTT	CASSDGAYSTDTQYF
-	TRBV19	TRBJ2-2	-	TGTGCCAGTAGGTGGCAGTACGAGGCCGGGGAGCTGTTTTTT	CASRWQYEAGELFF
few	TRBV19	TRBJ2-7	-	TGTGCCAGTAGCCATAGCGGCCCGGAGGTAGAGCAGTACTTC	CASSHSGPEVEQYF
-	TRBV10-2	TRBJ2-5	TRBD1	TGCGCCAGCAGTGAGTCGACAGGGGGGGAGACCCAGTACTTC	CASSESTGGETQYF
-	TRBV2	TRBJ2-1	TRBD2	TGTGCCAGCGGGCGGGAGAACTACAATGAGCAGTTCTTC	CASGRENYNEQFF
-	TRBV4-1	TRBJ1-2	TRBD1	TGCGCCAGCAGCCAAGGGACACCGGGACAGGGAAACTATGGCTACACCTTC	CASSQGTPGQGNYGYTF
once	TRBV11-2	TRBJ2-2	-	TGTGCCAGCAGCTTCAGCAGCGCGAACACCGGGGAGCTGTTTTTT	CASSFSSANTGELFF
-	TRBV6-6	TRBJ2-5	TRBD1	TGTGCCAGCAGTCGGGACAGGGGGCAACAGACCCAGTACTTC	CASSRDRGQQTQYF
few	TRBV7-9	TRBJ1-1	-	TGTGCCAGCAGCTTAGCTCTGGGGGCTAACATTGAAGCTTTCTTT	CASSLALGANIEAFF
-	TRBV11-2	TRBJ2-1	-	TGTGCCAGCAGCTTAACGGGGAACGAGCAGTTCTTC	CASSLTGNEQFF
once	TRBV5-1	TRBJ2-3	-	TGCGCCAGCAGCTACCGCCGGGACACTTCTTTCACAGATACGCAGTATTTT	CASSYRRDTSFTDTQYF
-	TRBV5-6	TRBJ1-2	TRBD1	TGTGCCAGCAGCTTGAGGACAGGGGGTTCTTATGGCTACACCTTC	CASSLRTGGSYGYTF
-	TRBV28	TRBJ2-3	TRBD2	TGTGCCAGCAGTAGGGGGGAGGGGTGGACTAGCGGGATCCGGCCCAATAGCACAGATACGCAGTATTTT	CASSRGEGWTSGIRPNSTDTQYF
-	TRBV27	TRBJ2-2	TRBD2	TGTGCCAGCAGTTTGCGGGAGTTCTCCGGGGAGCTGTTTTTT	CASSLREFSGELFF
-	TRBV19	TRBJ2-7	TRBD1	TGTGCCAGTAGTACTTTACAGGGGCCCCTCTACGAGCAGTACTTC	CASSTLQGPLYEQYF
-	TRBV11-2	TRBJ2-1	-	TGTGCCAGCAGCTTAGAGGGTTCGGGAAGGCCTCGCAATGAGCAGTTCTTC	CASSLEGSGRPRNEQFF
-	TRBV11-2	TRBJ2-4	-	TGTGCCACCTCGCAGGGCCGGTCACATATCAAAAACATTCAGTACTTC	CATSQGRSHIKNIQYF
-	TRBV6-1	TRBJ1-5	TRBD1	TGTGCCAGCAGTGAAGTTGACAGGGCCATTAGCAATCAGCCCCAGCATTTT	CASSEVDRAISNQPQHF
-	TRBV19	TRBJ2-7	-	TGTGCCAGTAGTACCGATATCAGGGAGGCCTACGAGCAGTACTTC	CASSTDIREAYEQYF
-	TRBV28	TRBJ2-1	TRBD1	TGTGCCAGCAGTCGGACAGGCCGGGATGAGCAGTTCTTC	CASSRTGRDEQFF
-	TRBV4-1	TRBJ2-2	TRBD2	TGCGCCAGCAGCCTGGAGAAGGGACTAGCGGGAGGAGGAGTCACCGGGGAGCTGTTTTTT	CASSLEKGLAGGGVTGELFF
-	TRBV9	TRBJ2-1	TRBD2	TGTGCCAGCAGCGTGGAGACTAGCGGGATTGACAATGAGCAGTTCTTC	CASSVETSGIDNEQFF
-	TRBV5-4	TRBJ2-3	TRBD2	TGTGCCAGCAGCGGGGGACTAGCGGGAGTGGGGACAGATACGCAGTATTTT	CASSGGLAGVGTDTQYF
-	TRBV4-2	TRBJ2-1	TRBD2	TGTGCCAGCAGCCACATGACTAGCGGGAGACAAAACAATGAGCAGTTCTTC	CASSHMTSGRQNNEQFF
-	TRBV4-1	TRBJ2-2	-	TGCGCCAGCAGCGGGAGAGGTACCGGGGAGCTGTTTTTT	CASSGRGTGELFF
-	TRBV9	TRBJ1-1	-	TGTGCCAGCAGCGTAGGTACAGGATGGACTGAAGCTTTCTTT	CASSVGTGWTEAFF
-	TRBV10-3	TRBJ2-2	TRBD1	TGTGCCATCAGTGAGTCGGGGACAGGAAGAGGAACCGGGGAGCTGTTTTTT	CAISESGTGRGTGELFF
-	TRBV5-1	TRBJ2-7	TRBD2	TGCGCCAGCAGCTTGCGCGGGACTAGCGGGAGGGCGGAGGAGCAGTACTTC	CASSLRGTSGRAEEQYF
-	TRBV28	TRBJ1-1	-	TGTGCCAGCAGGAACCGCGTGAACACTGAAGCTTTCTTT	CASRNRVNTEAFF
-	TRBV3-1/TRBV3-2	TRBJ1-2	-	TGTGCCAGCAGCCAAGACACCGGGAAAAGCTACACCTTC	CASSQDTGKSYTF
once	TRBV28	TRBJ1-1	-	TGTGCCAGCAGTCCCCCCGGACACCCGAACACTGAAGCTTTCTTT	CASSPPGHPNTEAFF
-	TRBV7-9	TRBJ1-2	TRBD1	TGTGCCAGCAGCTTAAACAGGGGGGACTATGGCTACACCTTC	CASSLNRGDYGYTF
once	TRBV5-5	TRBJ2-3	TRBD2	TGTGCCAGCATGGCGGGAGTGGGCACAGATACGCAGTATTTT	CASMAGVGTDTQYF
-	TRBV5-1	TRBJ1-4	TRBD1	TGCGCCAGCAGCCAGGGGGAGAGGCATGAAAAACTGTTTTTT	CASSQGERHEKLFF
-	TRBV19	TRBJ2-3	-	TGTGCCAGTAGTACGCGGAGGGACCAGAGCACAGATACGCAGTATTTT	CASSTRRDQSTDTQYF